This note documents a single T cell receptor (beta chain) sequence. Its antigen is currently not known. The input lacks base qualities; no much larger clone sits a single base away. Collaborating institutions collected whole blood in K2EDTA tubes following their own protocols. For TCRbeta analysis, collaborators shipped samples as frozen whole blood, isolated PBMCs, or DNA extracted from either of those sample types. These data are taken from a study of blood T cell repertoires in COVID-19 (dated by TCRdb to 2020 to 2021). Study-level background: The collaborator samples originated in the United States, Italy and Spain and spanned the acute and convalescent phases of COVID-19. The repertoires were made available in a free public database intended to serve as a resource for research on the immune response to SARS-CoV-2. Subjects who had been exposed to COVID-19, were actively infected with it, or had recovered from it provided the deeply sampled blood TCRbeta repertoires that made up the dataset. The prospective study material was composed of cDNA or gDNA derived from T cells, B-cell-depleted T cells, or PBMCs. Where available, HLA class I and class II types were taken from metadata supplied by the sample provider and were not determined by assay-based typing. A de-identified subject ID, COVID-19 status, age in years and sex were almost always included in the sample metadata. Samples came from the ongoing ImmuneRACE study (first 160 participants) plus 1,254 subjects from 6 global collaborators. The study at large found these results: The quantity of clinical and demographic metadata differed by source and by participant and was supplied without curation.

TCRbeta CDR3 regions were amplified from genomic DNA by means of the immunoSEQ Assay, a bias-controlled multiplex PCR. In the source study's methods: Nucleated cell counts per sample were estimated from amplification of reference gene primers within the assay. Sequence reads were collapsed and filtered to measure the absolute abundance of every unique TCRbeta CDR3 rearrangement. Productive Simpson clonality was computed per sample as the square root of Simpson's diversity index over productive rearrangements. The clones in this table, taken by TCRdb from immuneACCESS, are in-frame only. Not every clone is retained; where verified, under half of the shortfall comes from an unresolved V gene, and the cause of the rest is unknown. V and J calls plus clone size are reproduced from that table; the DNA served to infer D and trimming. This sample gives 370,000 or so clones in total; 70% to 85% of them show up just once. The ten largest clones represent over 0.95% of the sample.

The sequence was obtained from a human donor with acute or convalescent COVID-19. The donor label of this sample is uncertain. The sequencing input was peripheral blood.

CDR3 loop: CASSRQGTESIQYF. The DNA is as follows: TGCGCCAGCAGCCGACAGGGAACCGAAAGCATTCAGTACTTC. Recombination connected TRBV4-1 to TRBJ2-4, with TRBD1 identical over 7 junction bases. Germline trimming amounts to 4 bases on V and 9 bases on J, with 9 as the count of junction bases outside the gene matches. Including cysteine and phenylalanine, the CDR3 has 14 amino acids. CDR3 DNA only is kept here, 42 bases in frame from base 1. Taken from the germline V gene, the CDR1 and CDR2 loops are MGHRA and YSYEKL.